A single TCR beta chain is shown here with its context. Its antigen remains unknown. The sample belongs to a study of blood T cells in healthy people across ages. Overall study results and limits: The unsorted PBMCs prevented any conclusive comparison of naive versus antigen-experienced cells. A roughly linear fall in TCR beta diversity per million T cells was seen with increasing age. Diversity estimates drawn from one million T cells were deemed underestimates.

Looked up from germline, CDR1 is SGDLS and CDR2 is YYNGEE. This CDR3 has 13 residues. The V end lost 0 bases, the J end lost 10 bases, and 8 bases lay between the germline ends. Each donor was a healthy Caucasian individual from Russia, aged roughly 6 to 95. A sample-barcoded 5' primer and a J-beta primer mix were used in a second PCR of about 6 to 12 cycles. MiXCR, applied by TCRdb to the 5' RACE reads, yields one record per CDR3 protein. The sample lists about 1.8 million distinct CDR3 sequences; 40% to 55% were seen once. The chain combines TRBV9 with TRBJ1-6; no definite D call. Material for sequencing was blood. This TCR derives from a woman aged 35 to 49 in good health. The CDR3 bases are TGTGCCAGCAGCGTAGAAGTAGGGTCACCCCTCCACTTT. Its protein is CASSVEVGSPLHF. Full variable domain (missing parts from reference TRBV9 and TRBJ1-6): DSGVTQTPKHLITATGQRVTLRCSPRSGDLSVYWYQQSLDQGLQFLIQYYNGEERAKGNILERFSAQQFPDLHSELNLSSLELGDSALYFCASSVEVGSPLHFGNGTRLTVT.